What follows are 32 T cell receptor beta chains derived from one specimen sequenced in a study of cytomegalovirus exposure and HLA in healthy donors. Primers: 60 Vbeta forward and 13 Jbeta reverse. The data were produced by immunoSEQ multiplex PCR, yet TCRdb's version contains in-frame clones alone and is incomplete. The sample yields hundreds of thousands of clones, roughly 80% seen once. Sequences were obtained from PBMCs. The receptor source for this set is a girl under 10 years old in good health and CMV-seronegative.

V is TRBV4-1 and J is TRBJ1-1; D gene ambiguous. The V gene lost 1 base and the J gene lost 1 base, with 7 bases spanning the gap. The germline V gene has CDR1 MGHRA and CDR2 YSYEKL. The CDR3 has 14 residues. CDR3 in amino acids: CASSQVPWNTEAFF. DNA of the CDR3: TGCGCCAGCAGCCAAGTTCCCTGGAACACTGAAGCTTTCTTT.

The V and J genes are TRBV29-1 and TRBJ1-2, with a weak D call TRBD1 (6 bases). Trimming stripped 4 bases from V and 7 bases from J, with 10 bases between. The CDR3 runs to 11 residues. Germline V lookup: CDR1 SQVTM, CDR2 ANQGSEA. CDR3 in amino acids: CSVAQGTGYTF. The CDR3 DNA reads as TGCAGCGTTGCTCAGGGGACTGGCTACACCTTC.

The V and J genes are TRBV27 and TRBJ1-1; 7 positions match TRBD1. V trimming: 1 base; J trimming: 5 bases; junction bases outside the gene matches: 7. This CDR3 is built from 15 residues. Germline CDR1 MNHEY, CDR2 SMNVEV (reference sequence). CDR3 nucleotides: TGTGCCAGCAGTTTATATCTAGGGGGCAGGACTGAAGCTTTCTTT. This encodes CASSLYLGGRTEAFF.

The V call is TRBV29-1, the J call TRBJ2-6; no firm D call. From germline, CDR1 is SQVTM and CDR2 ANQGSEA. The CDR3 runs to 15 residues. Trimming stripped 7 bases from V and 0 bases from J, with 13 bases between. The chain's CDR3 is CSARSGASGANVLTF. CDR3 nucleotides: TGCAGCGCGAGGTCCGGAGCCTCTGGGGCCAACGTCCTGACTTTC. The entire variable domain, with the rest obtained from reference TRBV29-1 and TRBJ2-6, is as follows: SAVISQKPSRDICQRGTSLTIQCQVDSQVTMMFWYRQQPGQSLTLIATANQGSEATYESGFVIDKFPISRPNLTFSTLTVSNMSPEDSSIYLCSARSGASGANVLTFGAGSRLTVL.

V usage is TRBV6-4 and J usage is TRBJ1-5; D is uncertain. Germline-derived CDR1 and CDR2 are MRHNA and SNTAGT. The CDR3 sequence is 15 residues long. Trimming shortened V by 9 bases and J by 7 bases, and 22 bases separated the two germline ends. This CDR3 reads CARQSGSEDGQPQHF. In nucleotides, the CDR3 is TGTGCCAGACAATCCGGGTCGGAGGACGGGCAGCCCCAGCATTTT.

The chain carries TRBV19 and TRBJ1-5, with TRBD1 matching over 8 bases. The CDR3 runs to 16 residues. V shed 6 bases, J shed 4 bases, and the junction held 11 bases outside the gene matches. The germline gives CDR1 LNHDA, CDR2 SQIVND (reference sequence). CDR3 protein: CASSLAGTGGNQPQHF. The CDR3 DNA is TGTGCCAGTAGCCTCGCTGGGACAGGAGGAAATCAGCCCCAGCATTTT.

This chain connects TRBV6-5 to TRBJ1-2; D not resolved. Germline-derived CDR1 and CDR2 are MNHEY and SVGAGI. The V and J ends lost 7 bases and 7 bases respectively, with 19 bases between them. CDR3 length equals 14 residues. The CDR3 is CASTSASLMAGYTF. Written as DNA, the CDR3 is TGTGCCAGCACCTCCGCATCCCTGATGGCTGGCTACACCTTC.

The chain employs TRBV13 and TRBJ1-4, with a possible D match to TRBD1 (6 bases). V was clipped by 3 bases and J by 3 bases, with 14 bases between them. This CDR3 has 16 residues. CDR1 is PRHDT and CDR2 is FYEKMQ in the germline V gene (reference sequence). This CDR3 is CASSFRQATSNEKLFF. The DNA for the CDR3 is TGTGCCAGCAGCTTCCGACAGGCTACCTCTAATGAAAAACTGTTTTTT.

CDR3 protein: CASSVRLAGGPGTDTQYF. The DNA for the CDR3 is TGTGCCAGTAGTGTTCGACTAGCGGGAGGGCCGGGCACAGATACGCAGTATTTT. V and J are TRBV19 and TRBJ2-3; 14 positions agree with TRBD2. V trimming: 5 bases; J trimming: 1 base; junction bases outside the gene matches: 8. Germline V gene lookup returns CDR1 LNHDA and CDR2 SQIVND (reference sequence). CDR3 length equals 18 residues.

CDR3 bases: TGTGCCGCGGCCCCCGACAGGGGTCATAACTATGGCTACACCTTC. The encoded protein is CAAAPDRGHNYGYTF. This chain connects TRBV6-5 to TRBJ1-2, with 8 bases matching TRBD1. Germline CDR1 and CDR2: MNHEY and SVGAGI. J gave up 1 base and V 11 bases, and 12 bases lay outside the gene matches. The CDR3 extends over 15 amino acids.

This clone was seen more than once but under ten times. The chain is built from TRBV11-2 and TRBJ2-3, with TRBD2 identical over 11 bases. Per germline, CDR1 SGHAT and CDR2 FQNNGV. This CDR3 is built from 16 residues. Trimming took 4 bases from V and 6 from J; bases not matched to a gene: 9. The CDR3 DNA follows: TGTGCCAGCAGCTCATTAGCGGGGGGGCCACGGGATACGCAGTATTTT. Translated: CASSSLAGGPRDTQYF.

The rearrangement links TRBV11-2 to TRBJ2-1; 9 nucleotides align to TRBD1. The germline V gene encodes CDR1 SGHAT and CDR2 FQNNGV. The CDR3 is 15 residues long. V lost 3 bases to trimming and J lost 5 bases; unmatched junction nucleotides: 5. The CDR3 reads CASSFRTGANNEQFF. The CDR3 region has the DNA TGTGCCAGCAGCTTTCGGACAGGGGCGAACAATGAGCAGTTCTTC. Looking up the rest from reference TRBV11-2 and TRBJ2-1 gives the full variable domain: EAGVAQSPRYKIIEKRQSVAFWCNPISGHATLYWYQQILGQGPKLLIQFQNNGVVDDSQLPKDRFSAERLKGVDSTLKIQPAKLEDSAVYLCASSFRTGANNEQFFGPGTRLTVL.

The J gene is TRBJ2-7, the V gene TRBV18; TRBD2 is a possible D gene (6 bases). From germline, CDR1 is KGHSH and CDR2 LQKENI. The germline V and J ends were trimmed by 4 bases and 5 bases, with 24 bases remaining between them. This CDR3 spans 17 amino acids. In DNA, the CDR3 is TGTGCCAGCTCACTCGGGGTCGGCGGGAAGGGTTTCCACGAGCAGTACTTC. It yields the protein CASSLGVGGKGFHEQYF.

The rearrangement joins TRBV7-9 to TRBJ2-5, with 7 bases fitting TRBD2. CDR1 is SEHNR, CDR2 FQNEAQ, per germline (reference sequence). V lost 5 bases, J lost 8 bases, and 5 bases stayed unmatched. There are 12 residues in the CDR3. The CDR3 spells CASSGRGRTQYF. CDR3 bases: TGTGCCAGCAGCGGGAGGGGTCGCACCCAGTACTTC.

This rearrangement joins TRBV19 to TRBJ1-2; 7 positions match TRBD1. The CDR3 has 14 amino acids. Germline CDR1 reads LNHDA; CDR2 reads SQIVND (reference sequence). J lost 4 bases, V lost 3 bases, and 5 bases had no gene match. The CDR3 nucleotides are TGTGCCAGTAGTATGACAGGGTCGGGCTATGGCTACACCTTC. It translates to CASSMTGSGYGYTF.

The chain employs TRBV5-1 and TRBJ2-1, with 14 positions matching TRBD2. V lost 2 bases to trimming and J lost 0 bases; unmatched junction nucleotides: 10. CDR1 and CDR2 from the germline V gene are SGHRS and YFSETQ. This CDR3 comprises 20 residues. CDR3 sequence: CASSLRPGTSGGSSYNEQFF. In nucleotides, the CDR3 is TGCGCCAGCAGCTTACGTCCCGGGACTAGCGGGGGAAGCTCCTACAATGAGCAGTTCTTC.

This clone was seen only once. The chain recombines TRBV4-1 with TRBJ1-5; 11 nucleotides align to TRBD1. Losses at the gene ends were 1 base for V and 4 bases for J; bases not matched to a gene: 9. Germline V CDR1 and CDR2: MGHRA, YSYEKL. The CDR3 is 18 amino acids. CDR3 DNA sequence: TGCGCCAGCAGCCAAGGTGGGTCCGGGACAGGGGGTAATCAGCCCCAGCATTTT. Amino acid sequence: CASSQGGSGTGGNQPQHF.

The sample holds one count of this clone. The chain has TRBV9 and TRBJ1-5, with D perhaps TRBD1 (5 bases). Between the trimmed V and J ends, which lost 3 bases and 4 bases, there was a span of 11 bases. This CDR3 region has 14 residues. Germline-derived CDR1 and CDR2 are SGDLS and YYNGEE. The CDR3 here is CASSADTINQPQHF. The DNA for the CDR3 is TGTGCCAGCAGCGCGGACACGATTAATCAGCCCCAGCATTTT.

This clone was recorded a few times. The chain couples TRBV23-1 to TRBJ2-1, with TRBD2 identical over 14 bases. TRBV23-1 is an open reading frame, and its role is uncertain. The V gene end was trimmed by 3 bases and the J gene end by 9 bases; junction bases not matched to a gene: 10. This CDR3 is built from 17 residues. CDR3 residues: CASSQQLGLAGGCEQFF. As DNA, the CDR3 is TGCGCCAGCAGTCAGCAACTTGGACTAGCGGGGGGTTGTGAGCAGTTCTTC.

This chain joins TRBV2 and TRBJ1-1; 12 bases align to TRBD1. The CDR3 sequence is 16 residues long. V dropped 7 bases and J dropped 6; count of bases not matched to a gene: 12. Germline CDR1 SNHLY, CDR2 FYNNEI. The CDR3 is CASTVPGQGARPEAFF. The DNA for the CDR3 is TGTGCCAGCACCGTCCCGGGACAGGGGGCGAGACCTGAAGCTTTCTTT.

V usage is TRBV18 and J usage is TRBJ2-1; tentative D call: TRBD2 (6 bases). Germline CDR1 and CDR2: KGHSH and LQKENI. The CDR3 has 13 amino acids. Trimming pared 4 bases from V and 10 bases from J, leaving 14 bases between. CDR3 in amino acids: CASSRLWGDEQFF. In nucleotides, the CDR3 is TGTGCCAGCTCACGCCTGTGGGGGGACGAGCAGTTCTTC.

This chain's CDR3 is CASSVGGRAAEQFF. As DNA, the CDR3 is TGTGCCAGCAGTGTTGGGGGCAGGGCGGCTGAGCAGTTCTTC. The chain carries TRBV6-5 and TRBJ2-1; a possible D gene is TRBD1 (6 bases). The germline gives CDR1 MNHEY, CDR2 SVGAGI. The V end lost 5 bases, the J end lost 9 bases, and 17 bases lay between the germline ends. This CDR3 has 14 amino acids.

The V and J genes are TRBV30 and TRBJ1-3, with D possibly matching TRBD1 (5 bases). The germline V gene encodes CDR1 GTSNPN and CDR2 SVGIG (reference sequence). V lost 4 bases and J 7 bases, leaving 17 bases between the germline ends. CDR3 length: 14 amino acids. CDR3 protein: CAWTLPGRGNTIYF. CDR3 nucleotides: TGTGCCTGGACCCTACCTGGGCGGGGGAACACCATATATTTT.

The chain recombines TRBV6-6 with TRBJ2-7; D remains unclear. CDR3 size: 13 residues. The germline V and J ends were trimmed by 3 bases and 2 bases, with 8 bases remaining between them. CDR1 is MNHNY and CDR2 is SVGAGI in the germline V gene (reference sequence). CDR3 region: CASSYHGAYEQYF. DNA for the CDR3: TGTGCCAGCAGTTATCACGGTGCCTACGAGCAGTACTTC.

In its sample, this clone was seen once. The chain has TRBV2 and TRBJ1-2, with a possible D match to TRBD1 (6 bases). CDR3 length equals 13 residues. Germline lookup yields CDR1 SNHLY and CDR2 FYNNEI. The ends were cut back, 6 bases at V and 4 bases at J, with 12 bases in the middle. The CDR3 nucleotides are TGTGCCAGCAGCAAGACAGGCCTCTATGGCTACACCTTC. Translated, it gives CASSKTGLYGYTF. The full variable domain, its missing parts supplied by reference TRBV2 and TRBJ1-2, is EPEVTQTPSHQVTQMGQEVILRCVPISNHLYFYWYRQILGQKVEFLVSFYNNEISEKSEIFDDQFSVERPDGSNFTLKIRSTKLEDSAMYFCASSKTGLYGYTFGSGTRLTVV.

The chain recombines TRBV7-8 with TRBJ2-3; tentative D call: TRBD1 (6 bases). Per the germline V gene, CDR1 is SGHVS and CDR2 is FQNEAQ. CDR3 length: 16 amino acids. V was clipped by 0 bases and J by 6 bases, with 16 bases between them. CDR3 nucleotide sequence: TGTGCCAGCAGCTTAGCCCCCGGGACAACCTACGATACGCAGTATTTT. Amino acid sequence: CASSLAPGTTYDTQYF.

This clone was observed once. The CDR3 sequence is CASSLGPLTGGSRDTQYF. The CDR3 nucleotides read TGCGCCAGCAGCTTGGGGCCCCTGACTGGCGGGTCCAGAGATACGCAGTATTTT. The rearrangement links TRBV5-1 to TRBJ2-3; possibly TRBD2 for D (5 bases). V lost 0 bases to trimming and J lost 5 bases, with 22 bases between them. The CDR3 runs 18 residues. Germline V lookup: CDR1 SGHRS, CDR2 YFSETQ.

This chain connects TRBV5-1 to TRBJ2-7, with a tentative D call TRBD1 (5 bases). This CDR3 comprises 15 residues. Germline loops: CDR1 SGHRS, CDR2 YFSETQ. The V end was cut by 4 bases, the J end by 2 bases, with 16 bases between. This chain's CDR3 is CASSLQTDFTYEQYF. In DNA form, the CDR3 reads TGCGCCAGCAGCCTCCAGACAGATTTTACCTACGAGCAGTACTTC. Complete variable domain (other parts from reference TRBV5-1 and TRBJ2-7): KAGVTQTPRYLIKTRGQQVTLSCSPISGHRSVSWYQQTPGQGLQFLFEYFSETQRNKGNFPGRFSGRQFSNSRSEMNVSTLELGDSALYLCASSLQTDFTYEQYFGPGTRLTVT.

This CDR3 reads CASSGGQGASYNSPLHF. In DNA form, the CDR3 reads TGTGCCAGTAGTGGGGGACAGGGTGCATCCTATAATTCACCCCTCCACTTT. The chain joins TRBV19 to TRBJ1-6; TRBD1 matches at 9 bases. Germline CDR1 and CDR2: LNHDA and SQIVND (reference sequence). The CDR3 sequence is 17 residues long. J gave up 1 base and V 5 bases, and 6 bases lay outside the gene matches.

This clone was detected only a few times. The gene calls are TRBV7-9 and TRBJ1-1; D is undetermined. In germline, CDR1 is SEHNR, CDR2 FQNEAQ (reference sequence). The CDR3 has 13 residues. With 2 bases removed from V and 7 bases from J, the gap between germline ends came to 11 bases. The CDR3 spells CASSLLPGLEAFF. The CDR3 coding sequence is TGTGCCAGCAGCTTACTCCCCGGACTTGAAGCTTTCTTT.

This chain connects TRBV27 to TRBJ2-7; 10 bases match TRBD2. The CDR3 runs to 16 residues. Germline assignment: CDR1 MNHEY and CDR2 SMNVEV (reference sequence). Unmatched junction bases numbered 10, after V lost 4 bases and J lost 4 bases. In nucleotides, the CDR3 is TGTGCCAGCAGTTCACAACTAGCGGGAATCCAGTACGAGCAGTACTTC. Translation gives CASSSQLAGIQYEQYF.

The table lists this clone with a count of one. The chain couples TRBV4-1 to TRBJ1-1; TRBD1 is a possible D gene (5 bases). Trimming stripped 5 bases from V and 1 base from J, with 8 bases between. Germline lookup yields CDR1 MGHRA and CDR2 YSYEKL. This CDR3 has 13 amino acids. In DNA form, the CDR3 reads TGCGCCAGCAGCAACACAGGGAACACTGAAGCTTTCTTT. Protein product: CASSNTGNTEAFF.